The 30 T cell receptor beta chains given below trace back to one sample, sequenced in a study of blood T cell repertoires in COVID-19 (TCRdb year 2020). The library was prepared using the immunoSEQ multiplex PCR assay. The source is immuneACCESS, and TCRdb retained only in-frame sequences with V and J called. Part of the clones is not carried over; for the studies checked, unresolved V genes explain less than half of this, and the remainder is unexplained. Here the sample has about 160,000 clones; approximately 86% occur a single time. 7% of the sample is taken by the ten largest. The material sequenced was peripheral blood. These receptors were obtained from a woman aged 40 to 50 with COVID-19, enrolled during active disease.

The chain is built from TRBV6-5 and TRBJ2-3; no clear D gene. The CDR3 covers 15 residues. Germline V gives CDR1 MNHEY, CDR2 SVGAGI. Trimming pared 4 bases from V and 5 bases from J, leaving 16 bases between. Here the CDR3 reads CASSFLSRPGDTQYF. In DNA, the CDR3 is TGTGCCAGCAGTTTCCTATCGCGCCCCGGAGATACGCAGTATTTT.

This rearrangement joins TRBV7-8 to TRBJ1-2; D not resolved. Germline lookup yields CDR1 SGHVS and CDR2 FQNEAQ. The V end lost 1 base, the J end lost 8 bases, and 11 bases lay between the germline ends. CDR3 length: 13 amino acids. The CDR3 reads CASSLVVGYGYTF. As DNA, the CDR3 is TGTGCCAGCAGCTTAGTCGTCGGGTACGGCTACACCTTC.

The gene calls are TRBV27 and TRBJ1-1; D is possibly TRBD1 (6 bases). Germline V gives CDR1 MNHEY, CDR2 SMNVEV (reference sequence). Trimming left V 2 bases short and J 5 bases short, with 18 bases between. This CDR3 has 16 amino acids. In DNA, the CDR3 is TGTGCCAGCAGTTTAGGAGGGGGGGGCGTGTGGACTGAAGCTTTCTTT. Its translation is CASSLGGGGVWTEAFF.

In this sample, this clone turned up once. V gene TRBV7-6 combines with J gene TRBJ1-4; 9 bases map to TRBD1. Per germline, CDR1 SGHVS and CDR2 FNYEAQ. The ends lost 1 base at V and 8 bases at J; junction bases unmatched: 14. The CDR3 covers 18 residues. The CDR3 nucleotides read TGTGCCAGCAGCTTAGACGGACAGGGGATTTTCCCCTCGGAAAAACTGTTTTTT. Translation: CASSLDGQGIFPSEKLFF.

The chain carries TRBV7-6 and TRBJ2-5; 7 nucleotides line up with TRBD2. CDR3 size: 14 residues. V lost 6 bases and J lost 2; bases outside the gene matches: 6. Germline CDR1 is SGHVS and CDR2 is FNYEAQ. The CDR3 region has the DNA TGTGCCAGCAGTCCTACTAGCGTACAAGAGACCCAGTACTTC. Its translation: CASSPTSVQETQYF.

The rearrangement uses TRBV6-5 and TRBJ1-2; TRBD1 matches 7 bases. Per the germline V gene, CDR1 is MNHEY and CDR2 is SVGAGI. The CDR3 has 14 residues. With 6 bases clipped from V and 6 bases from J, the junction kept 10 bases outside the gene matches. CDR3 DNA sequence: TGTGCCAGCAGGTCCGGGACAGCAAGAAATGGCTACACCTTC. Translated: CASRSGTARNGYTF.

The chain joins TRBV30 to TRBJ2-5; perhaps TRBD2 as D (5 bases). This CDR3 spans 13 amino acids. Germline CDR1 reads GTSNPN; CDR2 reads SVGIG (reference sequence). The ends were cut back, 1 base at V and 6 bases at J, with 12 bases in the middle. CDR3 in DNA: TGTGCCTGGAGTGGTCCGTCGGGAAAGACCCAGTACTTC. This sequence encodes CAWSGPSGKTQYF.

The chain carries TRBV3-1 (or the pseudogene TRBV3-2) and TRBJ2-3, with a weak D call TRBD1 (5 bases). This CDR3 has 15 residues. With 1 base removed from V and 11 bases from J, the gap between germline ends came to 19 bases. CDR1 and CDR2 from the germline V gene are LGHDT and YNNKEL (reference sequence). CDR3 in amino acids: CASSQASRAGLVQYF. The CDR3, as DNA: TGTGCCAGCAGCCAAGCGTCTAGGGCAGGGCTAGTGCAGTATTTT.

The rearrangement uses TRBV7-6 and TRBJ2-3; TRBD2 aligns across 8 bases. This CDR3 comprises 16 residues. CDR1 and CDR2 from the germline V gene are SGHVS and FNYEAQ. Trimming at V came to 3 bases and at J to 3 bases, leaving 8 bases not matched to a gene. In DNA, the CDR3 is TGTGCCAGCAGCTTGGGCCCGGGGGGGAGGACAGATACGCAGTATTTT. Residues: CASSLGPGGRTDTQYF.

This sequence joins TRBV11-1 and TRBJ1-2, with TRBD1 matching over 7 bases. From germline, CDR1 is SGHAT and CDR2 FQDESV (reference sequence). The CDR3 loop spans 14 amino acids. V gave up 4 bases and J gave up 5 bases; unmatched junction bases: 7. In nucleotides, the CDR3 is TGTGCCAGCAGCTCTGACAGGGTACCGTATGGCTACACCTTC. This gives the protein CASSSDRVPYGYTF. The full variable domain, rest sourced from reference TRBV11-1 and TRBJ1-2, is EAEVAQSPRYKITEKSQAVAFWCDPISGHATLYWYRQILGQGPELLVQFQDESVVDDSQLPKDRFSAERLKGVDSTLKIQPAELGDSAMYLCASSSDRVPYGYTFGSGTRLTVV.

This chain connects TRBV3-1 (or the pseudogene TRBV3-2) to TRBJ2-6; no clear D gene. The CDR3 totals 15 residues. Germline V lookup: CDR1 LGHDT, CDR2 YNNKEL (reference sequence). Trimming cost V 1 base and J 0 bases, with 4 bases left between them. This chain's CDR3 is CASSQVLSGANVLTF. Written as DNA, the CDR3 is TGTGCCAGCAGCCAAGTCCTCTCTGGGGCCAACGTCCTGACTTTC.

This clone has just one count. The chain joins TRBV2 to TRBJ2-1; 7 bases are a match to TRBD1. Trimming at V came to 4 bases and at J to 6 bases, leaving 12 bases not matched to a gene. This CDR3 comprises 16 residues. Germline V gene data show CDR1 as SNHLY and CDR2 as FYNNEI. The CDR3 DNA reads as TGTGCCAGCAGTGGGGGGATGAGACAGGGCGGCAATGAGCAGTTCTTC. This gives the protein CASSGGMRQGGNEQFF. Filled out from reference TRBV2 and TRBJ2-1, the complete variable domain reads EPEVTQTPSHQVTQMGQEVILRCVPISNHLYFYWYRQILGQKVEFLVSFYNNEISEKSEIFDDQFSVERPDGSNFTLKIRSTKLEDSAMYFCASSGGMRQGGNEQFFGPGTRLTVL.

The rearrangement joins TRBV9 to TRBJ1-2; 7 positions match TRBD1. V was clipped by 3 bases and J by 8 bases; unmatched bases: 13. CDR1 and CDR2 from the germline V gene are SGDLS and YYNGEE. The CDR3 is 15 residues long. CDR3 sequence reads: CASSATGTAAGGYTF. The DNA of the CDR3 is TGTGCCAGCAGCGCAACCGGGACAGCCGCTGGGGGCTACACCTTC.

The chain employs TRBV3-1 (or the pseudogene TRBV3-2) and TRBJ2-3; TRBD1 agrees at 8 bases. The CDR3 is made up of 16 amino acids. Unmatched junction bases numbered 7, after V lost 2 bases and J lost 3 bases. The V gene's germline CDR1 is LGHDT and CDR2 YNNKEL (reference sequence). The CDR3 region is CASSQNTGGVTDTQYF. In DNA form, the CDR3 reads TGTGCCAGCAGCCAAAATACAGGGGGTGTGACAGATACGCAGTATTTT.

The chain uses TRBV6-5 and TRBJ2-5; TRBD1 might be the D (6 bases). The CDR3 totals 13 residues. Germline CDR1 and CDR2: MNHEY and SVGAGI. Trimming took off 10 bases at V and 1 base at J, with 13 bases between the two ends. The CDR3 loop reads CATLGQRQETQYF. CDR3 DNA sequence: TGTGCCACCCTCGGACAGCGCCAAGAGACCCAGTACTTC.

The CDR3 sequence: CASQNRGELYGYTF. CDR3 nucleotide sequence: TGTGCCAGTCAAAACAGGGGGGAGCTCTATGGCTACACCTTC. The chain uses TRBV19 and TRBJ1-2; TRBD1 agrees at 8 bases. The CDR3 contains 14 residues. V gave up 8 bases and J gave up 4 bases; unmatched junction bases: 9. Looked up from germline, CDR1 is LNHDA and CDR2 is SQIVND (reference sequence).

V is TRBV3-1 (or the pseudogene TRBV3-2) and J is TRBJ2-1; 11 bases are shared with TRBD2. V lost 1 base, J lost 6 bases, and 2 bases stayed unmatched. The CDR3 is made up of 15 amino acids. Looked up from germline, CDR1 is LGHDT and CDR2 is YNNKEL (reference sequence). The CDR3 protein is CASSQATSGSNEQFF. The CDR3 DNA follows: TGTGCCAGCAGCCAAGCCACTAGCGGGAGCAATGAGCAGTTCTTC.

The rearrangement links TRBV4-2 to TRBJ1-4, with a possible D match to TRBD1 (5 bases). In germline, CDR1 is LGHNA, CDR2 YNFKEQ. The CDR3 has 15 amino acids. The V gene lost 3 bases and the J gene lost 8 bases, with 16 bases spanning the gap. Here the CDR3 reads CASSHGSGRKEKLFF. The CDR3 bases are TGTGCCAGCAGCCACGGTTCAGGGAGGAAAGAAAAACTGTTTTTT.

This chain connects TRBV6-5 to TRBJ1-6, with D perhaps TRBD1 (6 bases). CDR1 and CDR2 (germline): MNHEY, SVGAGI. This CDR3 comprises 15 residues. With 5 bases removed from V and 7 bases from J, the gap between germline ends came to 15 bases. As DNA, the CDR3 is TGTGCCAGCAGTATGCGGACAGCCGGAAATTCACCCCTCCACTTT. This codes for CASSMRTAGNSPLHF.

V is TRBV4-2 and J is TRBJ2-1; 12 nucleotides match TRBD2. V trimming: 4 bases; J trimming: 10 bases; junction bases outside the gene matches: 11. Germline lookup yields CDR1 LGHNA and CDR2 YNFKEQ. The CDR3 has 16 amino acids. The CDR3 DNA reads TGTGCCAGCAGCCCTCTAGCGGGAGGGCCCTCCGAGGAGCAGTTCTTC. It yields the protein CASSPLAGGPSEEQFF.

The CDR3 sequence: CASSEVVGVGYTF. The CDR3 DNA follows: TGTGCCAGCAGTGAAGTTGTAGGGGTCGGCTACACCTTC. The chain carries TRBV6-1 and TRBJ1-2, with TRBD1 as a possible D gene (5 bases). Germline loops: CDR1 MNHNS, CDR2 SASEGT. The CDR3 runs to 13 residues. The ends were cut back, 1 base at V and 8 bases at J, with 11 bases in the middle.

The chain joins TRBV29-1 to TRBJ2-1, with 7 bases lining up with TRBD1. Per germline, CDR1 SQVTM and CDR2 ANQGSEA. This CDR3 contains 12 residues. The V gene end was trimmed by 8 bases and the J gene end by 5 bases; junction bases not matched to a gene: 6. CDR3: CSFGQVDNEQFF. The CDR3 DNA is TGCAGCTTCGGACAGGTAGACAATGAGCAGTTCTTC.

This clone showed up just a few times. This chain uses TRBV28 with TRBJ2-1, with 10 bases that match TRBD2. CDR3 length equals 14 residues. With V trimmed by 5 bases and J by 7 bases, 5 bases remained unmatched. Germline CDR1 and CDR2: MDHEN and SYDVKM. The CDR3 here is CASSLSGRANEQFF. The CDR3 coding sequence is TGTGCCAGCAGTCTGAGCGGGAGGGCGAATGAGCAGTTCTTC. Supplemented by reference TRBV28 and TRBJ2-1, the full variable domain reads DVKVTQSSRYLVKRTGEKVFLECVQDMDHENMFWYRQDPGLGLRLIYFSYDVKMKEKGDIPEGYSVSREKKERFSLILESASTNQTSMYLCASSLSGRANEQFFGPGTRLTVL.

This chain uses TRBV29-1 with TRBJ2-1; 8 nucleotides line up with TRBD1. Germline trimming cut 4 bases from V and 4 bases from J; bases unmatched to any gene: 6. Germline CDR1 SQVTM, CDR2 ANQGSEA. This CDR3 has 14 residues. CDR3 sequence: CSVVGQGVYNEQFF. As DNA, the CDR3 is TGCAGCGTTGTAGGACAGGGAGTATACAATGAGCAGTTCTTC.

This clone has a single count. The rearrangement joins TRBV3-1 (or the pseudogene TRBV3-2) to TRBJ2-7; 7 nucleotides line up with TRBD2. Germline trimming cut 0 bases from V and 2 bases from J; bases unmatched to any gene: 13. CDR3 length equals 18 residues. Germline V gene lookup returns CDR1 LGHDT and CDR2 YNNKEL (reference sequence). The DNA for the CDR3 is TGTGCCAGCAGCCAAGACGGCCCGTGGCGCGGGACTACCTACGAGCAGTACTTC. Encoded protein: CASSQDGPWRGTTYEQYF.

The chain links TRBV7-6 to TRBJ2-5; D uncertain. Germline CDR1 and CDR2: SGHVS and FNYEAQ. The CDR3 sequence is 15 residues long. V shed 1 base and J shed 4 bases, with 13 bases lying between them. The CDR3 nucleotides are TGTGCCAGCAGCTTAGTGACCCCGAGAGGAGAGACCCAGTACTTC. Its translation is CASSLVTPRGETQYF.

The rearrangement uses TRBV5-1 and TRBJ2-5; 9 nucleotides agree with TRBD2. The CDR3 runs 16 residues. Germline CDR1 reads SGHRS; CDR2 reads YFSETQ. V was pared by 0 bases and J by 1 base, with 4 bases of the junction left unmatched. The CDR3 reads CASSLDPSGIQETQYF. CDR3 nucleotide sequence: TGCGCCAGCAGCTTGGATCCTAGCGGGATCCAAGAGACCCAGTACTTC.

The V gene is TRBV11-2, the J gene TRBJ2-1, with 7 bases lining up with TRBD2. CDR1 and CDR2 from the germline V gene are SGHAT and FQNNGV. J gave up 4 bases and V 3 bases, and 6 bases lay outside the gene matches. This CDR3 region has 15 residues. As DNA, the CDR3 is TGTGCCAGCAGCTTTTCTAGCGGAACTTACAATGAGCAGTTCTTC. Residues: CASSFSSGTYNEQFF.

The CDR3 here is CASSSGYRSDTGELFF. The CDR3 DNA reads TGTGCCAGCAGCAGTGGGTACAGGTCCGACACCGGGGAGCTGTTTTTT. The V call is TRBV28, the J call TRBJ2-2, with TRBD1 as a possible D gene (5 bases). CDR3 length: 16 residues. V was cut by 6 bases and J by 3 bases, with 17 bases left in between. The germline V gene encodes CDR1 MDHEN and CDR2 SYDVKM. The complete variable domain, with remaining parts taken from reference TRBV28 and TRBJ2-2, reads DVKVTQSSRYLVKRTGEKVFLECVQDMDHENMFWYRQDPGLGLRLIYFSYDVKMKEKGDIPEGYSVSREKKERFSLILESASTNQTSMYLCASSSGYRSDTGELFFGEGSRLTVL.

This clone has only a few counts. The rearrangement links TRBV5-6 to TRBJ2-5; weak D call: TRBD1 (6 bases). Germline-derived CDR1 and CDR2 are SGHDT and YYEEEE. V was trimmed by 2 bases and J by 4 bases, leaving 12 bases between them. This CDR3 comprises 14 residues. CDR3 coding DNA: TGTGCCAGCAGCTTCTCAGGGGCGGGAGAGACCCAGTACTTC. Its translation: CASSFSGAGETQYF.